These 30 T cell receptor beta chains were sequenced from one sample in a study of shared clonotypes between healthy human individuals. The data were produced by immunoSEQ multiplex PCR, yet TCRdb's version contains in-frame clones alone and is incomplete. The sample holds about 2 million clones; 85% to 95% are singletons and the top ten take 0.13%. Sequencing was carried out using naive CD4+ T cells sorted from blood. The subset denotes: CD45RA+ positively selected. These receptors came from a man between 18 and 29 years old in good health.

The chain has TRBV6-1 and TRBJ2-1; tentative D call: TRBD2 (6 bases). This CDR3 spans 15 amino acids. CDR1 is MNHNS and CDR2 is SASEGT in the germline V gene. V was pared by 6 bases and J by 6 bases, with 18 bases between. CDR3 protein: CASSSLREPGNEQFF. CDR3 DNA sequence: TGTGCCAGCAGCTCCCTACGGGAGCCCGGCAATGAGCAGTTCTTC.

This chain connects TRBV11-2 to TRBJ2-7; 8 bases agree with TRBD2. Germline V lookup: CDR1 SGHAT, CDR2 FQNNGV. The CDR3 is 16 residues long. Losses at the gene ends were 1 base for V and 1 base for J; bases not matched to a gene: 6. The CDR3 DNA is TGTGCCAGCAGCTTAGTAAGGTCTAGCGGGTCCTACGAGCAGTACTTC. This translates into CASSLVRSSGSYEQYF.

The chain couples TRBV18 to TRBJ2-7; TRBD2 matches 7 bases. CDR3 length: 15 amino acids. The V gene end was trimmed by 1 base and the J gene end by 3 bases; junction bases not matched to a gene: 6. From germline, CDR1 is KGHSH and CDR2 LQKENI. The DNA for the CDR3 is TGTGCCAGCTCACCACGGGATCCGGGGGGCTACGAGCAGTACTTC. This translates into CASSPRDPGGYEQYF.

Remarks on this clone: A much larger clone lies a single base off, so this may be a read error. This sample includes further DNA sequences coding for the same CDR3. This sequence joins TRBV7-9 and TRBJ1-1, with no clear D. The CDR3 covers 13 residues. Germline CDR1 SEHNR, CDR2 FQNEAQ (reference sequence). Deletions cut 1 base from V and 1 base from J, with 4 bases between. The CDR3 nucleotides read TGTGCCAGCAGCTTAGATAGGAACACTGAAGCTTTCTTT. Amino acid sequence: CASSLDRNTEAFF.

The V call is TRBV25-1, the J call TRBJ1-1, with 8 positions matching TRBD1. V was clipped by 3 bases and J by 9 bases; unmatched bases: 6. Germline CDR1 is MGHDK and CDR2 is SYGVNS. The CDR3 is made up of 13 amino acids. CDR3 protein: CASSDGQGSQAFF. The CDR3 DNA follows: TGTGCCAGCAGTGACGGACAGGGCTCTCAAGCTTTCTTT.

The chain combines TRBV6-5 with TRBJ2-5; TRBD2 matches 8 bases. Germline values: CDR1 MNHEY, CDR2 SVGAGI. J gave up 3 bases and V 0 bases, and 6 bases lay outside the gene matches. This CDR3 region has 16 residues. In DNA form, the CDR3 reads TGTGCCAGCAGTTACTCGTCTGCGGGGGGAGAAGAGACCCAGTACTTC. This sequence encodes CASSYSSAGGEETQYF.

J is TRBJ2-2 and V is TRBV5-1; D ambiguous. Germline loops: CDR1 SGHRS, CDR2 YFSETQ. This CDR3 is built from 15 residues. V shed 0 bases and J shed 6 bases, with 12 bases lying between them. This chain's CDR3 is CASSLDGQLAGELFF. The CDR3 region has the DNA TGCGCCAGCAGCTTGGATGGGCAGTTGGCCGGGGAGCTGTTTTTT.

The chain uses TRBV5-1 and TRBJ2-7, with 10 bases aligning to TRBD2. CDR1 and CDR2 (germline): SGHRS, YFSETQ. The CDR3 runs 15 residues. J gave up 6 bases and V 0 bases, and 6 bases lay outside the gene matches. CDR3 residues: CASSLEAGGKGEQYF. In nucleotides, the CDR3 is TGCGCCAGCAGCTTGGAAGCGGGAGGGAAAGGCGAGCAGTACTTC.

The rearrangement joins TRBV19 to TRBJ1-2; D is uncertain. The CDR3 spans 15 residues. The germline V and J ends were trimmed by 1 base and 5 bases, with 14 bases remaining between them. CDR1 is LNHDA, CDR2 SQIVND, per germline (reference sequence). The CDR3 protein is CASSIVVGGGYGYTF. CDR3 DNA: TGTGCCAGTAGTATAGTCGTCGGAGGCGGATATGGCTACACCTTC.

The genes are TRBV7-2 and TRBJ2-1, with 10 bases that match TRBD2. The trim removed 7 bases at V and 4 bases at J, leaving 4 bases unmatched. CDR3 length equals 14 residues. The germline V gene encodes CDR1 SGHTA and CDR2 FQGNSA. CDR3 amino acids: CASNSGRDYNEQFF. CDR3 bases: TGTGCCAGCAACAGCGGGAGGGATTACAATGAGCAGTTCTTC.

The chain recombines TRBV18 with TRBJ1-1, with a tentative D call TRBD1 (5 bases). Germline-derived CDR1 and CDR2 are KGHSH and LQKENI. Trimming shortened V by 6 bases and J by 1 base, and 15 bases separated the two germline ends. This CDR3 spans 15 amino acids. The CDR3 is CASSRSTATNTEAFF. The CDR3, as DNA: TGTGCCAGCTCGCGCTCGACAGCTACGAACACTGAAGCTTTCTTT.

A remark on this clone: This sample also contains other DNA sequences that code for the same CDR3. The rearrangement joins TRBV18 to TRBJ2-5; D gene unclear. The length of the CDR3 is 12 residues. Germline V gives CDR1 KGHSH, CDR2 LQKENI. Trimming removed 2 bases from V and 2 bases from J, with 3 bases in between. The CDR3 reads CASSPRQETQYF. CDR3 bases: TGTGCCAGCTCACCAAGGCAAGAGACCCAGTACTTC.

Note on this clone: Since a much larger clone is just one base distant, this may be a read error. The sample has other DNA sequences that encode this CDR3 too. The CDR3 nucleotides are TGTGCCAGCAGTTCCTCCGGGACGGCCCCCGCCTACGAGCAGTACTTT. This encodes CASSSSGTAPAYEQYF. The chain joins TRBV27 to TRBJ2-7, with D tentatively TRBD1 or TRBD2 (5 bases each). The germline CDR1 and CDR2 sequences are MNHEY and SMNVEV (reference sequence). This CDR3 is built from 16 residues.

The rearrangement links TRBV5-1 to TRBJ1-3, with no clear D. Germline loops: CDR1 SGHRS, CDR2 YFSETQ. This CDR3 has 17 residues. Between the trimmed V and J ends, which lost 5 bases and 2 bases, there was a span of 20 bases. As DNA, the CDR3 is TGCGCCAGCAGGGGCGGGTTGATGGAGGGCCCTGGAAACACCATATATTTT. Translated: CASRGGLMEGPGNTIYF.

J is TRBJ2-2 and V is TRBV10-2; 7 bases match TRBD1. There are 15 residues in the CDR3. V was pared by 6 bases and J by 3 bases, with 7 bases of the junction left unmatched. Per germline, CDR1 WSHSY and CDR2 SAAADI. The CDR3 DNA reads TGCGCCAGCAGGGGTGGGACAGATTACACCGGGGAGCTGTTTTTT. Its translation is CASRGGTDYTGELFF.

V is TRBV19 and J is TRBJ1-6; no clear D. This CDR3 is 13 amino acids long. The germline V gene encodes CDR1 LNHDA and CDR2 SQIVND (reference sequence). Between the trimmed V and J ends, which lost 7 bases and 6 bases, there was a span of 10 bases. Written as DNA, the CDR3 is TGTGCCAGTACCAATAGGTTTAATTCACCCCTCCACTTT. Translated: CASTNRFNSPLHF.

The genes are TRBV6-1 and TRBJ2-2; TRBD1 matches 9 bases. CDR3 length equals 12 residues. V gave up 6 bases and J gave up 16 bases; unmatched junction bases: 9. Germline V gene lookup returns CDR1 MNHNS and CDR2 SASEGT. The CDR3 DNA sequence: TGTGCCAGCAGCCGCCGGGACAGGGCACAGTTTTTT. Translating gives CASSRRDRAQFF.

The J gene is TRBJ1-1, the V gene TRBV29-1; D not resolved. CDR1 and CDR2 (germline): SQVTM, ANQGSEA. This CDR3 has 13 amino acids. Trimming took off 4 bases at V and 1 base at J, with 10 bases between the two ends. The DNA for the CDR3 is TGCAGCGTTGGTTGGCTGGAGAACACTGAAGCTTTCTTT. This gives the protein CSVGWLENTEAFF.

For this clone: Within the sample, other DNA sequences also encode this same CDR3. The CDR3: CASSPQTDTQYF. The DNA for the CDR3 is TGTGCCAGCTCACCGCAGACCGATACGCAGTATTTT. V is TRBV18 and J is TRBJ2-3; D is ambiguous. Trimming took off 3 bases at V and 6 bases at J, with 7 bases between the two ends. CDR3 length: 12 amino acids. Germline CDR1 KGHSH, CDR2 LQKENI. Looking up the rest from reference TRBV18 and TRBJ2-3 gives the full variable domain: NAGVMQNPRHLVRRRGQEARLRCSPMKGHSHVYWYRQLPEEGLKFMVYLQKENIIDESGMPKERFSAEFPKEGPSILRIQQVVRGDSAAYFCASSPQTDTQYFGPGTRLTVL.

The rearrangement joins TRBV7-2 to TRBJ1-2; D is uncertain. The V and J ends lost 5 bases and 8 bases respectively, with 21 bases between them. Germline CDR1 reads SGHTA; CDR2 reads FQGNSA. The CDR3 has 15 residues. CDR3 coding DNA: TGTGCCAGCAGCCCTAGACCAGGTGGGTCGACCGGCTACACCTTC. Protein: CASSPRPGGSTGYTF.

This clone was picked up one time. The V and J genes are TRBV5-6 and TRBJ1-1, with 9 bases lining up with TRBD1. CDR1 and CDR2 (germline): SGHDT, YYEEEE. The CDR3 covers 16 residues. The trim removed 4 bases at V and 0 bases at J, leaving 7 bases unmatched. CDR3: CASSRVGQGMNTEAFF. CDR3 sequence (DNA): TGTGCCAGCAGCCGAGTGGGACAGGGTATGAACACTGAAGCTTTCTTT.

This rearrangement joins TRBV5-5 to TRBJ1-6; D is possibly TRBD1 (5 bases). This CDR3 has 14 amino acids. CDR1 SGHKS and CDR2 YYEKEE come from the germline V gene (reference sequence). Trimming left V 3 bases short and J 9 bases short, with 13 bases between. This CDR3 is CASSSGRGGSPLHF. CDR3 DNA sequence: TGTGCCAGCAGCTCCGGGAGGGGAGGTTCACCCCTCCACTTT. Variable domain in full (rest from reference TRBV5-5 and TRBJ1-6): DAGVTQSPTHLIKTRGQQVTLRCSPISGHKSVSWYQQVLGQGPQFIFQYYEKEERGRGNFPDRFSARQFPNYSSELNVNALLLGDSALYLCASSSGRGGSPLHFGNGTRLTVT.

The V gene is TRBV5-1, the J gene TRBJ2-2, with D uncertain. The V and J ends lost 4 bases and 2 bases respectively, with 9 bases between them. Germline CDR1 is SGHRS and CDR2 is YFSETQ. The CDR3 is 14 amino acids. The CDR3 is CASSRTSNTGELFF. The CDR3 bases are TGCGCCAGCAGCCGCACCAGTAACACCGGGGAGCTGTTTTTT. The full variable domain, completed using reference TRBV5-1 and TRBJ2-2, is KAGVTQTPRYLIKTRGQQVTLSCSPISGHRSVSWYQQTPGQGLQFLFEYFSETQRNKGNFPGRFSGRQFSNSRSEMNVSTLELGDSALYLCASSRTSNTGELFFGEGSRLTVL.

The chain recombines TRBV5-4 with TRBJ2-1; D not certain. CDR3 length: 14 residues. V lost 1 base and J 5 bases, leaving 10 bases between the germline ends. The germline V gene has CDR1 SGHNT and CDR2 YYREEE (reference sequence). The CDR3 spells CASSLSSTDNEQFF. The CDR3 coding sequence is TGTGCCAGCAGCTTGTCGAGCACGGACAATGAGCAGTTCTTC. The full variable domain, its missing parts supplied by reference TRBV5-4 and TRBJ2-1, is ETGVTQSPTHLIKTRGQQVTLRCSSQSGHNTVSWYQQALGQGPQFIFQYYREEENGRGNFPPRFSGLQFPNYSSELNVNALELDDSALYLCASSLSSTDNEQFFGPGTRLTVL.

The rearrangement links TRBV29-1 to TRBJ2-3; D gene unclear. The CDR3 loop spans 13 amino acids. V was shortened by 0 bases and J by 7 bases, with 11 bases between the two germline ends. Germline lookup yields CDR1 SQVTM and CDR2 ANQGSEA. CDR3 in amino acids: CSVEEPVPNTQYF. In nucleotides, the CDR3 is TGCAGCGTTGAAGAACCGGTCCCGAATACGCAGTATTTT.

Of note for this clone: This specimen includes other DNA sequences encoding the same CDR3. The chain carries TRBV6-5 and TRBJ2-1, with 9 bases lining up with TRBD2. V shed 0 bases and J 7 bases; nucleotides not matched to a gene: 4. The CDR3 is 15 residues long. Germline values: CDR1 MNHEY, CDR2 SVGAGI. The CDR3, as DNA: TGTGCCAGCAGTTACTCGAGGCTAGCGGGGAATGAGCAGTTCTTC. It is translated as CASSYSRLAGNEQFF.

The genes are TRBV11-2 and TRBJ2-6; 7 bases match TRBD1. Germline lookup yields CDR1 SGHAT and CDR2 FQNNGV. There are 19 residues in the CDR3. V lost 3 bases and J lost 3; bases outside the gene matches: 14. Here the CDR3 reads CASSFEEGEGGFGANVLTF. As DNA, the CDR3 is TGTGCCAGCAGCTTTGAAGAGGGTGAAGGGGGCTTTGGGGCCAACGTCCTGACTTTC.

This rearrangement joins TRBV5-1 to TRBJ1-1, with D uncertain. Germline V gene sequence: CDR1 SGHRS, CDR2 YFSETQ. The CDR3 has 15 amino acids. Trimming removed 5 bases at V and 1 base at J, with 15 bases between. CDR3 loop: CASRFDYFENTEAFF. For the CDR3, the DNA is TGCGCCAGCAGGTTCGATTACTTCGAGAACACTGAAGCTTTCTTT.

V and J are TRBV6-1 and TRBJ2-7, with 11 bases matching TRBD2. Germline assignment: CDR1 MNHNS and CDR2 SASEGT. The CDR3 has 15 residues. V dropped 5 bases and J dropped 9; count of bases not matched to a gene: 12. As DNA, the CDR3 is TGTGCCAGCAGTCCACTAGCGGGAGAAATCGGCGGGCAGTACTTC. Translated, it gives CASSPLAGEIGGQYF.

This chain uses TRBV6-1 with TRBJ1-4, with a tentative D call TRBD1 (5 bases). The CDR3 has 13 residues. The V end lost 7 bases, the J end lost 3 bases, and 9 bases lay between the germline ends. Germline-derived CDR1 and CDR2 are MNHNS and SASEGT. CDR3 bases: TGTGCCAGCACGGGACTTCCTAATGAAAAACTGTTTTTT. Its translation is CASTGLPNEKLFF.